This note documents a single TCR beta chain sequence. No antigen is known for it. What was sequenced were expressed TCRB transcripts, since all of the isolated RNA had been reverse transcribed. Sequenced by immunoSEQ multiplex PCR; TCRdb stores in-frame clones only, minus some. The data show 120,000 or so clones, 15% to 20% seen once. This entry is derived from a study of beta chain features in type 1 diabetes. Study-wide results and caveats: There was a moderate but significant shortening of TCRB CDR3s in all four CD4+ subsets of Type 1 diabetes patients.

Germline V CDR1 and CDR2: SGHAT, FQNNGV. This CDR3 is built from 12 residues. V was pared by 5 bases and J by 9 bases, with 12 bases between. The chain links TRBV11-2 to TRBJ2-3; perhaps TRBD2 as D (5 bases). The sequence came from a man between 18 and 29 years old with type 1 diabetes. The material sequenced was central memory CD4+ T cells from blood. CDR3 nucleotide sequence: TGTGCCAGCAGCCAAAACGGGGTCACGCAGTATTTT. The encoded protein is CASSQNGVTQYF.